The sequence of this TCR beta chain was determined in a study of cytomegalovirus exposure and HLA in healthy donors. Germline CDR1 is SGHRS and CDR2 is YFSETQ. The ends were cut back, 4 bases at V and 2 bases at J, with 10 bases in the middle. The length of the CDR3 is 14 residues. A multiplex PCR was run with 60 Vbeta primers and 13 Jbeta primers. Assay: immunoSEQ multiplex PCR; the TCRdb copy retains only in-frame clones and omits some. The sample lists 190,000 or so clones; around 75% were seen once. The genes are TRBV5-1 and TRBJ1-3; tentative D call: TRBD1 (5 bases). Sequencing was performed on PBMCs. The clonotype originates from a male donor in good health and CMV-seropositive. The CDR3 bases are TGCGCCAGCAGCGCAGGGTCACCTGGAAACACCATATATTTT. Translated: CASSAGSPGNTIYF.